This record looks at one TCR beta chain sequence and its context. As yet, its antigen is unknown. V dropped 2 bases and J dropped 2; count of bases not matched to a gene: 7. Germline CDR1 reads SGHAT; CDR2 reads FQNNGV. The CDR3 contains 16 residues. The sample is drawn from a study of cytomegalovirus exposure and HLA in healthy donors. Amplification used 60 Vbeta primers and 13 Jbeta primers. Profiling relied on immunoSEQ multiplex PCR, and the TCRdb table lists in-frame clones only, not all of them. This sample yields roughly 88,000 clones, of which over 60% are seen a single time; roughly 5.4% belongs to the top ten. Study outcomes and limitations: The dataset shows that most TCR sequences were rare, while some public TCRs occurred in many donors. Reports showed the classifier diagnosing cytomegalovirus status with high specificity and sensitivity. Among CMV-associated TCR beta chains, most appeared HLA-restricted in a later analysis.

The sequence came from a man in his thirties or forties in good health and CMV-seropositive. The genes are TRBV11-2 and TRBJ2-5, with TRBD2 identical over 8 bases. Sequencing input: PBMCs. The CDR3 reads CASSLFRSGGQETQYF. In DNA form, the CDR3 reads TGTGCCAGCAGCTTATTCCGCAGCGGGGGACAAGAGACCCAGTACTTC. Full variable domain (missing parts from reference TRBV11-2 and TRBJ2-5): EAGVAQSPRYKIIEKRQSVAFWCNPISGHATLYWYQQILGQGPKLLIQFQNNGVVDDSQLPKDRFSAERLKGVDSTLKIQPAKLEDSAVYLCASSLFRSGGQETQYFGPGTRLLVL.